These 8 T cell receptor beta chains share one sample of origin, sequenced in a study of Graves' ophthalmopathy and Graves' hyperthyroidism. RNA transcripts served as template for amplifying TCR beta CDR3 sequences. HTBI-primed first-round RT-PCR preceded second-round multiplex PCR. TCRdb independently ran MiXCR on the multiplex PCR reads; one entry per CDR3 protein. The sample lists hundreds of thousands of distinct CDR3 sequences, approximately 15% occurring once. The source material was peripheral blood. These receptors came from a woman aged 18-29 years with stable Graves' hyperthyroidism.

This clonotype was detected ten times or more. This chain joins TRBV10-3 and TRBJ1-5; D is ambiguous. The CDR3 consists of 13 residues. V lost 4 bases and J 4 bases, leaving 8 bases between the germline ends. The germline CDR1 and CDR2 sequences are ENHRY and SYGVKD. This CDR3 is CAISVDGNQPQHF. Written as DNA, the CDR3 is TGTGCCATCAGTGTTGACGGAAATCAGCCCCAGCATTTT.

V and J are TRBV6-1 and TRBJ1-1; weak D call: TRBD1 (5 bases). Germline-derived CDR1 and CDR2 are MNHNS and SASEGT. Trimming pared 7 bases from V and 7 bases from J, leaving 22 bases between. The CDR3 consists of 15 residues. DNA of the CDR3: TGTGCCAGCAACCCCGGGACTTCCCGAGGCGATGAAGCTTTCTTT. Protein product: CASNPGTSRGDEAFF.

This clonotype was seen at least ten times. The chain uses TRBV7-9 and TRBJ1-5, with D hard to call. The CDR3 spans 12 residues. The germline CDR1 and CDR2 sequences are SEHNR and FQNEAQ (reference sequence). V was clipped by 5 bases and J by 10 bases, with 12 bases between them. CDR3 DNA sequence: TGTGCCAGCAGCCCCATAGAGGGCCCCCAGCATTTT. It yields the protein CASSPIEGPQHF. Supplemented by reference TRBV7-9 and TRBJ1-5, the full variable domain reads DTGVSQNPRHKITKRGQNVTFRCDPISEHNRLYWYRQTLGQGPEFLTYFQNEAQLEKSRLLSDRFSAERPKGSFSTLEIQRTEQGDSAMYLCASSPIEGPQHFGDGTRLSIL.

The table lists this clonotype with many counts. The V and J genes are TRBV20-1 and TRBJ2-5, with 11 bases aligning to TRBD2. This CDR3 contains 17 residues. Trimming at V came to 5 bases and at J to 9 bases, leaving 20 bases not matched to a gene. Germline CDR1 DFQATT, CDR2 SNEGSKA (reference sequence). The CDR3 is CSAPPTIGASGGLAQYF. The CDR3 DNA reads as TGCAGTGCTCCTCCCACAATCGGGGCTAGCGGGGGGTTGGCCCAGTACTTC.

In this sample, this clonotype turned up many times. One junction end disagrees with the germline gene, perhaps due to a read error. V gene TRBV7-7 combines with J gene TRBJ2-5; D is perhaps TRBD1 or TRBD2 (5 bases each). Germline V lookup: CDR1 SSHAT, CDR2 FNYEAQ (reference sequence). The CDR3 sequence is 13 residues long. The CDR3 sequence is CASSPGPRETQYF. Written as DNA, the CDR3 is TGTGCTAGCAGCCCGGGACCCCGGGAGACCCAGTACTTC.

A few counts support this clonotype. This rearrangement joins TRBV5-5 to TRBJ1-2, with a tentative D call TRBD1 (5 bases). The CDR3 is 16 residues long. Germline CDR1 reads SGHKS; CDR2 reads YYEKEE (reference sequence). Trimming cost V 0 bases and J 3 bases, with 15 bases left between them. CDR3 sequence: CASSLAQGSIYYGYTF. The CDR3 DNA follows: TGTGCCAGCAGCTTGGCTCAGGGTTCAATTTACTATGGCTACACCTTC.

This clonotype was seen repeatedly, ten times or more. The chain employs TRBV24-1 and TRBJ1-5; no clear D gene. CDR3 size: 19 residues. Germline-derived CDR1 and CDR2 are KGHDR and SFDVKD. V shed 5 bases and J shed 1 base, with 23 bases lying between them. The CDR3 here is CATSGSALPGSESNQPQHF. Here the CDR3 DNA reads TGTGCCACCAGTGGATCGGCGCTACCGGGATCCGAGAGCAATCAGCCCCAGCATTTT.

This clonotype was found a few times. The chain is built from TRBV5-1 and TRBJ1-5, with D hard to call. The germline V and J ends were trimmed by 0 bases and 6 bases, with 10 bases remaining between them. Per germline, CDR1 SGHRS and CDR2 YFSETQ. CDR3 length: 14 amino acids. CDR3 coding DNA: TGCGCCAGCAGCTTGGACGGCGAAACTCAGCCCCAGCATTTT. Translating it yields CASSLDGETQPQHF.